The rows below give T cell receptor beta chains drawn from one sample of a study of T-cell memory formation after mild COVID-19. TCRdb passed the 5' RACE reads through MiXCR, listing each CDR3 protein once. The data show 470,000 or so distinct CDR3 sequences, 20% seen once. Sequences were obtained from PBMCs or a T cell subset sorted from them (not recorded which). These TCRs come from an adult woman who had mild COVID-19 (a few samples of this study predate the infection). Cell type and time point are not known. Both conserved end residues are part of each CDR3. Each record gives: D gene, V gene, clone size, J gene, CDR3 protein, CDR3 DNA. A D gene is named only where the DNA matches it firmly. Some rows have no size entry. The others give once, few or many, or a class for an expanded clone.

.	TRBV9	few	TRBJ2-1	CASGRRAGNEQFF	TGTGCCAGCGGTCGAAGGGCAGGGAATGAGCAGTTCTTC
.	TRBV6-5	.	TRBJ1-1	CASRQGTMNTEAFF	TGTGCCAGCCGGCAGGGAACGATGAACACTGAAGCTTTCTTT
TRBD2	TRBV6-5	few	TRBJ2-1	CASSYFTSGTGNEQFF	TGTGCCAGCAGTTACTTTACTAGCGGGACGGGCAATGAGCAGTTCTTC
.	TRBV11-3	.	TRBJ1-3	CASSLWDQPDGNTIYF	TGTGCCAGCAGCCTCTGGGACCAGCCAGATGGAAACACCATATATTTT
.	TRBV7-9	.	TRBJ2-3	CASSLLPGETDTQYF	TGTGCCAGCAGCTTATTACCAGGGGAGACAGATACGCAGTATTTT
TRBD1	TRBV28	few	TRBJ1-2	CASSNPGQGNTF	TGTGCCAGCAGTAATCCGGGACAGGGGAACACCTTC
.	TRBV5-1	.	TRBJ2-3	CASSQASRSSTDTQYF	TGCGCCAGCAGCCAGGCTAGCCGAAGCAGCACAGATACGCAGTATTTT
.	TRBV15	.	TRBJ2-7	CATSRDEVDEQYF	TGTGCCACCAGCAGAGATGAGGTGGACGAGCAGTACTTC
TRBD1	TRBV15	.	TRBJ2-7	CATSRARQGNYEQYF	TGTGCCACCAGCAGAGCCCGACAGGGGAACTACGAGCAGTACTTC
.	TRBV18	many	TRBJ2-5	CASSPRGGYQETQYF	TGTGCCAGCTCACCACGAGGGGGATACCAAGAGACCCAGTACTTC
TRBD1	TRBV5-1	few	TRBJ2-1	CASSFPGGNEQFF	TGCGCCAGCAGCTTCCCAGGGGGCAATGAGCAGTTCTTC
TRBD1	TRBV9	few	TRBJ1-4	CASSLGTGGFFEEKLFF	TGTGCCAGCAGCCTCGGGACAGGGGGTTTTTTTGAGGAAAAACTGTTTTTT
.	TRBV3-1	.	TRBJ2-1	CASSPPGVSEQFF	TGTGCCAGCAGCCCCCCGGGGGTAAGCGAGCAGTTCTTC
.	TRBV6-5	once	TRBJ1-2	CASSYGGGQNYGYTF	TGTGCCAGCAGTTATGGCGGAGGACAGAACTATGGCTACACCTTC
TRBD1	TRBV28	few	TRBJ2-7	CASIALTGSNEQYF	TGTGCCAGCATAGCCCTGACAGGGAGCAACGAGCAGTACTTC
.	TRBV6-1	few	TRBJ1-1	CASRGTPPNTEAFF	TGTGCCAGCAGAGGTACACCCCCTAACACTGAAGCTTTCTTT
.	TRBV2	.	TRBJ1-5	CASSEWGSGNQPQHF	TGTGCCAGCAGTGAGTGGGGTTCTGGCAATCAGCCCCAGCATTTT
.	TRBV3-1	.	TRBJ2-7	CASSQGPAMLSYEQYF	TGTGCCAGCAGCCAAGGACCGGCCATGCTCTCCTACGAGCAGTACTTC
.	TRBV24-1	few	TRBJ1-5	CATSVGDKSQPQHF	TGTGCCACCAGTGTTGGGGACAAAAGTCAGCCCCAGCATTTT
.	TRBV11-3	.	TRBJ2-1	CASSLLMNEQFF	TGTGCCAGCAGCTTACTGATGAATGAGCAGTTCTTC
.	TRBV5-1	many	TRBJ2-2	CASSFSLSGSGTGELFF	TGCGCCAGCAGCTTCAGTCTTTCCGGGAGTGGTACCGGGGAGCTGTTTTTT
TRBD1	TRBV27	.	TRBJ1-2	CASSRQGDLGYTF	TGTGCCAGCAGTAGACAGGGGGATTTGGGCTACACCTTC
TRBD2	TRBV7-6	.	TRBJ2-7	CASSLGSGTPGEQYF	TGTGCCAGCAGCTTAGGTAGCGGGACCCCCGGGGAGCAGTACTTC
.	TRBV20-1	few	TRBJ1-1	CSARGGLARTEAFF	TGCAGTGCTAGAGGAGGGCTGGCTAGAACTGAAGCTTTCTTT
.	TRBV10-3	many	TRBJ2-1	CAISERVNEQFF	TGTGCCATCAGTGAGAGAGTGAATGAGCAGTTCTTC
TRBD2	TRBV20-1	few	TRBJ2-1	CSARDSSGTLYNEQFF	TGCAGTGCTAGAGATTCTAGCGGAACGTTGTACAATGAGCAGTTCTTC
TRBD1	TRBV24-1	few	TRBJ2-7	CATRGAGGSEQYF	TGTGCCACCCGAGGAGCAGGGGGCAGTGAGCAGTACTTC
TRBD2	TRBV15	few	TRBJ2-5	CATSRTQAGVGEETQYF	TGTGCCACCAGCAGGACCCAGGCGGGAGTCGGGGAAGAGACCCAGTACTTC
.	TRBV20-1	.	TRBJ2-5	CSASSPETVLRTQYF	TGCAGTGCTAGCAGCCCCGAGACGGTCCTAAGAACCCAGTACTTC
.	TRBV6-5	.	TRBJ1-5	CASSYEPQHF	TGTGCCAGCAGTTACGAGCCCCAGCATTTT
.	TRBV27	.	TRBJ1-3	CASKSWDTSGNTIYF	TGTGCCAGCAAGAGTTGGGATACCTCTGGAAACACCATATATTTT
TRBD1	TRBV2	few	TRBJ2-1	CASSRQGWSFF	TGTGCCAGCAGTCGACAGGGGTGGTCGTTCTTC
TRBD2	TRBV7-2	few	TRBJ2-5	CASSFLGRGETQYF	TGTGCCAGCAGCTTCCTCGGGAGGGGCGAGACCCAGTACTTC
.	TRBV5-1	few	TRBJ2-5	CASSLPDVLWETQYF	TGCGCCAGCAGCTTGCCAGATGTTCTATGGGAGACCCAGTACTTC
TRBD2	TRBV6-6	.	TRBJ2-2	CASSYPLGAGVPELFF	TGTGCCAGCAGTTACCCTTTAGGGGCGGGGGTCCCGGAGCTGTTTTTT
.	TRBV7-2	.	TRBJ2-5	CASSLARPSELETQYF	TGTGCCAGCAGCTTAGCGAGGCCTAGCGAACTGGAGACCCAGTACTTC